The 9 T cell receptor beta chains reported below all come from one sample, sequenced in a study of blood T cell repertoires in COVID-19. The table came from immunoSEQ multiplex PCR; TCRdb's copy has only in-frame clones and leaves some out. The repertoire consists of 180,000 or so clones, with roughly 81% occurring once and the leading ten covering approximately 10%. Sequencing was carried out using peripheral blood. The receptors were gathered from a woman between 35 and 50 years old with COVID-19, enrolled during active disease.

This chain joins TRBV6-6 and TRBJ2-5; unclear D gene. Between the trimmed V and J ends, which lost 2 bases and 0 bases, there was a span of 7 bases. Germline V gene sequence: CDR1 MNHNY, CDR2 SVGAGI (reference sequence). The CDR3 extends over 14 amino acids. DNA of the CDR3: TGTGCCAGCAGTTACGCGGAGTACCAAGAGACCCAGTACTTC. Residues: CASSYAEYQETQYF.

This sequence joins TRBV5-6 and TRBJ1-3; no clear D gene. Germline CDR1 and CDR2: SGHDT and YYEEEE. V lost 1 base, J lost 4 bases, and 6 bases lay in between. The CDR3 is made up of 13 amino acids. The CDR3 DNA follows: TGTGCCAGCAGCTTGAATCTGGGAAACACCATATATTTT. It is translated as CASSLNLGNTIYF. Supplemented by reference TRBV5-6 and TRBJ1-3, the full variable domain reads DAGVTQSPTHLIKTRGQQVTLRCSPKSGHDTVSWYQQALGQGPQFIFQYYEEEERQRGNFPDRFSGHQFPNYSSELNVNALLLGDSALYLCASSLNLGNTIYFGEGSWLTVV.

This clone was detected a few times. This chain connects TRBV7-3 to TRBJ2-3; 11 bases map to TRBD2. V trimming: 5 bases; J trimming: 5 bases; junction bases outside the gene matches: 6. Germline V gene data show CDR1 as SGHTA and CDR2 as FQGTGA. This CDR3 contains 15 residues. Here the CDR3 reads CASSISGGAIDTQYF. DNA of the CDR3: TGTGCCAGCAGCATTAGCGGGGGGGCCATAGATACGCAGTATTTT.

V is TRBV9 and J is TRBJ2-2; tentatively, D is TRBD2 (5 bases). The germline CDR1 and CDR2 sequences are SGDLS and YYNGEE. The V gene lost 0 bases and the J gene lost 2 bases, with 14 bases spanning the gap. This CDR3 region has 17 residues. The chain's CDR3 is CASSVDWGVGNTGELFF. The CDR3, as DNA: TGTGCCAGCAGCGTAGATTGGGGAGTAGGCAACACCGGGGAGCTGTTTTTT.

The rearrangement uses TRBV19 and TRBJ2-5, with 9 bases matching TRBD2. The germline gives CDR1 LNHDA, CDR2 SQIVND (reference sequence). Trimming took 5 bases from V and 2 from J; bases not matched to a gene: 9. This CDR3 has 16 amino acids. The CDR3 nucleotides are TGTGCCAGTAGTCCCTTTGGGCGGGAGGGTCAAGAGACCCAGTACTTC. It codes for CASSPFGREGQETQYF.

CDR3 protein: CASSVAMAGEQFF. CDR3 DNA sequence: TGTGCCAGCAGCGTAGCTATGGCGGGTGAGCAGTTCTTC. V usage is TRBV9 and J usage is TRBJ2-1, with a tentative D call TRBD2 (5 bases). The CDR3 spans 13 residues. Deletions cut 0 bases from V and 9 bases from J, with 10 bases between. The germline gives CDR1 SGDLS, CDR2 YYNGEE.

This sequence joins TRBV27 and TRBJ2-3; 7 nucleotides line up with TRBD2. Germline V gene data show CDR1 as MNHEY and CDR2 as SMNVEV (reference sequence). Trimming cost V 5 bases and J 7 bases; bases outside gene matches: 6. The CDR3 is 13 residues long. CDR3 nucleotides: TGTGCCAGCAGTATGGGACTACCAAATACGCAGTATTTT. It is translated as CASSMGLPNTQYF.

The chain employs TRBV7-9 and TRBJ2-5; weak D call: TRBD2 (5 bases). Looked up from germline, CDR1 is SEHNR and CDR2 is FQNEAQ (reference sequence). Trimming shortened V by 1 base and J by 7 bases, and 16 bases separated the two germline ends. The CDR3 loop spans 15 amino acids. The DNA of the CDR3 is TGTGCCAGCAGCTTAGTGTCCCGCGGAGGCGGGACCCAGTACTTC. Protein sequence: CASSLVSRGGGTQYF.

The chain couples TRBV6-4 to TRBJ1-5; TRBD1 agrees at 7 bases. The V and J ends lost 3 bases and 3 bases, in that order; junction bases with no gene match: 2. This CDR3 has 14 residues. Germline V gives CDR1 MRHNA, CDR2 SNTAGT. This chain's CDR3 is CASSEQGNNQPQHF. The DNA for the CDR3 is TGTGCCAGCAGTGAACAGGGGAACAATCAGCCCCAGCATTTT.